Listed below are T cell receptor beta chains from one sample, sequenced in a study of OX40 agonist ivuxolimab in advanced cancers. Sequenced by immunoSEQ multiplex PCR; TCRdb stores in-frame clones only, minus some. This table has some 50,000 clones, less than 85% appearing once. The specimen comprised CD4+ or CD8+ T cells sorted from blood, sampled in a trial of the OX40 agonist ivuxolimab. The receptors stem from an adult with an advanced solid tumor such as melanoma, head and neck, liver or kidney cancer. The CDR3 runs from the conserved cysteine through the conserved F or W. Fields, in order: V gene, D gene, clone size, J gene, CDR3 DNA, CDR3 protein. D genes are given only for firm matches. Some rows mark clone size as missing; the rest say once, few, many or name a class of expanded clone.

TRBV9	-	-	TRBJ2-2	TGTGCCAGCAGCGTAGGTCCCGGGGAGCTGTTTTTT	CASSVGPGELFF
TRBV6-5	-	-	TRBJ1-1	TGTGCCAGCACGAGGGTGATGAACACTGAAGCTTTCTTT	CASTRVMNTEAFF
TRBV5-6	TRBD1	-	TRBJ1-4	TGTGCCAGCAGTGCGACAGGGGCCCTCGGGGGGGAAAAACTGTTTTTT	CASSATGALGGEKLFF
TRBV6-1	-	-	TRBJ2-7	TGTGCCAGCACACGGGAGCGACAAGGCTATGGGGAGCAGTACTTC	CASTRERQGYGEQYF
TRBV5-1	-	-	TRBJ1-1	TGCGCCAGCAGCTTGATCGGATTGAACACTGAAGCTTTCTTT	CASSLIGLNTEAFF
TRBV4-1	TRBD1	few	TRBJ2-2	TGCGCCAGCAGCCAAGATTGGGCCGGACAGGGCCTTCGGTACGGGGAGCTGTTTTTT	CASSQDWAGQGLRYGELFF
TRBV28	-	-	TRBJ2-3	TGTGCCAGCAGTCCCCAGCTACCTGATACGCAGTATTTT	CASSPQLPDTQYF
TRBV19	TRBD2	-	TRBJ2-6	TGTGCCAGTACCGACTTCTCGGGACTAATTGGGGCCAACGTCCTGACTTTC	CASTDFSGLIGANVLTF
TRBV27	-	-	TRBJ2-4	TGTGCCAGCAGTTACTTTGGGACACAAAAAAACATTCAGTACTTC	CASSYFGTQKNIQYF
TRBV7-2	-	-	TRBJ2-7	TGTGCCAGCAGCTTAACCCCCGGTTCCTACGAGCAGTACTTC	CASSLTPGSYEQYF
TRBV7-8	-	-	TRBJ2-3	TGTGCCAGCAGCAAGGGCCCGGTGGATACGCAGTATTTT	CASSKGPVDTQYF
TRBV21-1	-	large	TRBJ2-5	TGTGCCAGCAGCACGGACCTTCCAACCCAGGGGACCCAGTACTTC	CASSTDLPTQGTQYF
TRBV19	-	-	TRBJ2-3	TGTGCCAGTAACTTGGCAGGGCCAGGGGATACGCAGTATTTT	CASNLAGPGDTQYF
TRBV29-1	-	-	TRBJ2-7	TGCAGCGTTGAAGAACCTAGCTACTACGAGCAGTACTTC	CSVEEPSYYEQYF
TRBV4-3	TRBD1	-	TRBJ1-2	TGCGCCAGCAGCCAAAGGCGGACAGGCGAATATGGCTACACCTTC	CASSQRRTGEYGYTF
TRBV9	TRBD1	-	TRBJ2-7	TGTGCCAGCAGCACGGGACAGGGTGACGAGCAGTACTTC	CASSTGQGDEQYF
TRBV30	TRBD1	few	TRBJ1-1	TGTGCCTGGGAACAGGGGAGCACTGAAGCTTTCTTT	CAWEQGSTEAFF
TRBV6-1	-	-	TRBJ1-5	TGTGCCAGCAAGGGGGAAGTGGCTCAGCCCCAGCATTTT	CASKGEVAQPQHF
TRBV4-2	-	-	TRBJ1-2	TGTGCCAGCAGCCAAGAGGGGTGGTATGGCTACACCTTC	CASSQEGWYGYTF
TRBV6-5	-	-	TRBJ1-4	TGTGCCAGCAGGAGCCTGGGTAATGAAAAACTGTTTTTT	CASRSLGNEKLFF
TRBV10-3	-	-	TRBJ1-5	TGTGCCATCAGTGAATCAGCAGGGTTGGGCCAGCCCCAGCATTTT	CAISESAGLGQPQHF
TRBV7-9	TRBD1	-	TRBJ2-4	TGTGCCAGCAGCCGTTCACAGGGGATAGTGAACATTCAGTACTTC	CASSRSQGIVNIQYF
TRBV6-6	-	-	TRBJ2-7	TGTGCCAGCAGTAACACAGGTTACGAGCAGTACTTC	CASSNTGYEQYF
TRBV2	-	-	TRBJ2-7	TGTGCCAGCAGAATAGGGGTAGCCTACGAGCAGTACTTC	CASRIGVAYEQYF
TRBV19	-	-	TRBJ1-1	TGTGCCAGCCAAATCGGGGGGCCGGGGGGCACTGAAGCTTTCTTT	CASQIGGPGGTEAFF
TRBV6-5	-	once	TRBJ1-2	TGTGCCAGCAGTTACTTGGGAGCCCCTAACTATGGCTACACCTTC	CASSYLGAPNYGYTF
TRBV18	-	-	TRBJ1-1	TGTGCCAGCTCACTCTCGACCCCTACGAACACTGAAGCTTTCTTT	CASSLSTPTNTEAFF
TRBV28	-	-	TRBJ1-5	TGTGCCAGCAGTGATATAGAACACTCGCCCCAGCATTTT	CASSDIEHSPQHF
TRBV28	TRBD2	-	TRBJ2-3	TGTGCCAGCCGCCGGACTAGCGGAGAATCAAATACGCAGTATTTT	CASRRTSGESNTQYF
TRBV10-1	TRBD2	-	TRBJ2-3	TGCGCCAGCGGGACTAGCGGTTCTAGCACAGATACGCAGTATTTT	CASGTSGSSTDTQYF
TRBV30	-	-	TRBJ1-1	TGTGCCGGGGGTGGGGAGTACACTGAAGCTTTCTTT	CAGGGEYTEAFF
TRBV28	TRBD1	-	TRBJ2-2	TGTGCCAGCAAACCGGGACAGGCTACCGGGGAGCTGTTTTTT	CASKPGQATGELFF
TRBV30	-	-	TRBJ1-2	TGTGCCTGGAGTACGTTATACGGCTACACCTTC	CAWSTLYGYTF
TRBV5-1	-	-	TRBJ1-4	TGCGCCAGCAGCTTGGGTCGTAAGGAAAAACTGTTTTTT	CASSLGRKEKLFF
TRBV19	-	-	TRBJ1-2	TGTGCCAGTAGTATAAATATTGGAGGCTATGGCTACACCTTC	CASSINIGGYGYTF
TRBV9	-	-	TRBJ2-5	TGTGCCAGCAGCGTATATATGGGGGCCCTCCCAGAAGAGACCCAGTACTTC	CASSVYMGALPEETQYF
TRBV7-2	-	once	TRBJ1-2	TGTGCCAGCAGCCCGGACAGTACCTATGGCTACACCTTC	CASSPDSTYGYTF
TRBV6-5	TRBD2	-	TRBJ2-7	TGTGCCAGCAGTTACGGGGCTAGCGGGGGCTACGAGCAGTACTTC	CASSYGASGGYEQYF
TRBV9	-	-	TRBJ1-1	TGTGCCAGCAGCGTAGGATCAGGGAACACTGAAGCTTTCTTT	CASSVGSGNTEAFF
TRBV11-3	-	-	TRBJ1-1	TGTGCCAGCAGCTTCCAGGGAGGCACTGAAGCTTTCTTT	CASSFQGGTEAFF
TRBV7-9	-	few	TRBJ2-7	TGTGCCAGCAGCTTTTCTGCGAACCCGTCCTACGAGCAGTACTTC	CASSFSANPSYEQYF
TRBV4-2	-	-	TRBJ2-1	TGTGCCAGCAGCCAAGTAGCCAGGGACAATGAGCAGTTCTTC	CASSQVARDNEQFF
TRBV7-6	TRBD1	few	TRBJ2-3	TGTGCCAGCAGCTTAAGGACAGGGATGACAGATACGCAGTATTTT	CASSLRTGMTDTQYF
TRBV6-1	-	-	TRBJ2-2	TGTGCCAGCGGCCGGGACCTAGCCACCGGGGAGCTGTTTTTT	CASGRDLATGELFF
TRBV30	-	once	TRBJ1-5	TGTGCCTGGAGTGTAGGGGAACAGCCCCAGCATTTT	CAWSVGEQPQHF
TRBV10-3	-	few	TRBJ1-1	TGTGCCATCAGCACGACAGGGAACACTGAAGCTTTCTTT	CAISTTGNTEAFF
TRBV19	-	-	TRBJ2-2	TGTGCCAGTAATGCAGGGAACACCGGGGAGCTGTTTTTT	CASNAGNTGELFF
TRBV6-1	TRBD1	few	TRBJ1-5	TGTGCCAGCAGTGGACAGGGGGCAGGTAGCAATCAGCCCCAGCATTTT	CASSGQGAGSNQPQHF
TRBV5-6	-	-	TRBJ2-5	TGTGCCAGCAGCCGAAGGAGGGAGACAGGGAATCAAGAGACCCAGTACTTC	CASSRRRETGNQETQYF
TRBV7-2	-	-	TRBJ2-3	TGTGCCAGCAGCTTAGGATCTACAGATACGCAGTATTTT	CASSLGSTDTQYF
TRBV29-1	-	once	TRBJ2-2	TGCAGCGTATCACCGGGGCTTATCACCGGGGAGCTGTTTTTT	CSVSPGLITGELFF
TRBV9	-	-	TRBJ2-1	TGTGCCAGCAGCGTAGGGGCTGACTGGCTCTACAATGAGCAGTTCTTC	CASSVGADWLYNEQFF
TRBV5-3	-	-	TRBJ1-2	TGTGCCAGCAGCTTGCTCGGTCAGGACACTTATGGCTACACCTTC	CASSLLGQDTYGYTF
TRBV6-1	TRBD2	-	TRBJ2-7	TGTGCCAGCAGTGAAGTCGGGGGGAGCTCCTACGAGCAGTACTTC	CASSEVGGSSYEQYF
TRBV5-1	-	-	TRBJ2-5	TGCGCCAGCAGCTTGACAGGTGGGCAAGAGACCCAGTACTTC	CASSLTGGQETQYF
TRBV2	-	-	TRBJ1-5	TGTGCCAGCAGTCCGGGGCTCAGCAATCAGCCCCAGCATTTT	CASSPGLSNQPQHF